This TCR beta chain was found in a study of shared clonotypes between healthy human individuals. Study context: Each donor's CD8 memory used one plate, CD8 naive two, each CD4 subset three.

As regards this clone: Its matching antigen is unknown.

The study ran the assay at deep level. Splitting of each subset's genomic DNA was done evenly across several immunoSEQ plates. Generated by immunoSEQ multiplex PCR, the TCRdb table keeps only in-frame clones and is missing some. The sample lists 2,500,000 or so clones; over 85% were seen once. Germline lookup yields CDR1 ENHRY and CDR2 SYGVKD. Deletions cut 2 bases from V and 9 bases from J, with 8 bases between. The CDR3 runs to 12 residues. Findings of the study overall: Naive subsets generally exceeded memory subsets in estimated richness.

This TCR came from a man aged 18 to 29 in good health. Some clones in this sample may be carry-over from other donors' samples. Input material: naive CD4+ T cells from PBMCs. Documented subset: CD45RA+ positively selected. The chain recombines TRBV10-3 with TRBJ2-1; no firm D call. As DNA, the CDR3 is TGTGCCATCAGTGAGGGGGTACTTGAGCAGTTCTTC. This encodes CAISEGVLEQFF.